The table lists the clone carrying this T cell receptor (beta chain) with many counts. This entry comes from a study of T cells in Graves' hyperthyroidism and ophthalmopathy. Researchers amplified the TCR beta CDR3 regions from RNA transcripts. First-round RT-PCR targeting the TCR CDR3 was performed with the HTBI primer set. TCRdb re-called the multiplex PCR reads with MiXCR, one entry per CDR3 protein. There are around 610,000 distinct CDR3 sequences in the sample; roughly 15% occur only once, and around 4.1% lies in the top ten. Germline CDR1 is KGHDR and CDR2 is SFDVKD. CDR3 length: 15 residues. V lost 3 bases and J lost 5; bases outside the gene matches: 8. The source of the PBMCs was over 8.5 ml of fresh peripheral blood.

Source material: blood. This clonotype originated in a woman aged 40 to 50 with Graves' ophthalmopathy. This chain links TRBV24-1 with TRBJ2-7; 8 bases align to TRBD1. CDR3 residues: CATSDPDRGQNEQYF. The CDR3 region has the DNA TGTGCCACCAGTGATCCTGACAGGGGTCAGAACGAGCAGTACTTC.